The 20 T cell receptor beta chains listed next were all sequenced from one sample in a study of blood T cell repertoires in COVID-19. Assay: immunoSEQ multiplex PCR; the TCRdb copy retains only in-frame clones and omits some. Among fewer than 500,000 clones, around 91% were seen once, and the ten largest hold 1.1%. Sequences were obtained from PBMCs or T cells enriched from blood (not recorded which). The receptors here all came from a man aged 25 to 40 who had recovered from COVID-19.

V gene TRBV18 combines with J gene TRBJ1-2, with unresolved D. The CDR3 has 15 residues. V lost 1 base to trimming and J lost 5 bases, with 14 bases between them. Germline V gene data show CDR1 as KGHSH and CDR2 as LQKENI. Here the CDR3 DNA reads TGTGCCAGCTCACCACGGGCCAGTTCCGAATATGGCTACACCTTC. Its protein product is CASSPRASSEYGYTF.

This chain uses TRBV5-1 with TRBJ2-2; perhaps TRBD2 as D (6 bases). This CDR3 is 15 amino acids long. Germline V lookup: CDR1 SGHRS, CDR2 YFSETQ. Trimming left V 4 bases short and J 4 bases short, with 14 bases between. The CDR3 region has the DNA TGCGCCAGCAGCCCGGGGGTAGGACCCACCGGGGAGCTGTTTTTT. It encodes CASSPGVGPTGELFF.

CDR3 protein: CASSLSALGLAGDNEQFF. The CDR3, as DNA: TGTGCCAGCAGCTTATCGGCGTTGGGACTAGCGGGAGATAATGAGCAGTTCTTC. This sequence joins TRBV9 and TRBJ2-1; 14 bases are a match to TRBD2. The CDR3 runs 18 residues. CDR1 SGDLS and CDR2 YYNGEE come from the germline V gene. The junction had 13 bases not matched to a gene; V was cut back by 4 bases and J by 7 bases.

This clone came up once. V gene TRBV28 combines with J gene TRBJ2-3; perhaps TRBD1 as D (5 bases). This CDR3 has 15 residues. Per germline, CDR1 MDHEN and CDR2 SYDVKM. Trimming cost V 5 bases and J 2 bases, with 14 bases left between them. For the CDR3, the DNA is TGTGCCAGCAGTAAGGACAACCCAATCACAGATACGCAGTATTTT. Its translation is CASSKDNPITDTQYF.

CDR3 amino acids: CASSLGRSNSPLHF. The CDR3 nucleotides are TGTGCCAGCAGTTTAGGCCGGAGCAATTCACCCCTCCACTTT. This chain links TRBV28 with TRBJ1-6, with unresolved D. With 2 bases removed from V and 7 bases from J, the gap between germline ends came to 9 bases. From germline, CDR1 is MDHEN and CDR2 SYDVKM. The CDR3 has 14 residues.

V is TRBV6-5 and J is TRBJ2-5; 8 positions agree with TRBD1. This CDR3 is 13 amino acids long. V lost 11 bases, J lost 2 bases, and 7 bases stayed unmatched. Looked up from germline, CDR1 is MNHEY and CDR2 is SVGAGI. The CDR3 DNA is TGTGCCGGACTAACAGGGGGGCAAGAGACCCAGTACTTC. Residues: CAGLTGGQETQYF.

The chain uses TRBV18 and TRBJ1-5; 7 nucleotides agree with TRBD1. This CDR3 contains 15 residues. V was pared by 3 bases and J by 2 bases, with 4 bases of the junction left unmatched. Germline CDR1 is KGHSH and CDR2 is LQKENI. Here the CDR3 DNA reads TGTGCCAGCTCACCCCAAGGACAGGGCAATCAGCCCCAGCATTTT. Protein: CASSPQGQGNQPQHF.

The rearrangement joins TRBV29-1 to TRBJ1-2; no reliable D call. Trimming cost V 3 bases and J 3 bases, with 11 bases left between them. Germline CDR1 SQVTM, CDR2 ANQGSEA. The CDR3 extends over 13 amino acids. Here the CDR3 DNA reads TGCAGCGTTGAGATACTGAGGGACTATGGCTACACCTTC. Protein: CSVEILRDYGYTF.

V is TRBV5-1 and J is TRBJ1-1; tentative D call: TRBD1 (5 bases). The CDR3 is 14 amino acids. Germline V CDR1 and CDR2: SGHRS, YFSETQ. Trimming took off 0 bases at V and 1 base at J, with 7 bases between the two ends. The CDR3 bases are TGCGCCAGCAGCTTGGGACAGCCGAACACTGAAGCTTTCTTT. It specifies CASSLGQPNTEAFF.

The CDR3 protein is CAWSPTPDTMGETQYF. The CDR3 DNA follows: TGTGCCTGGTCCCCAACCCCGGACACTATGGGAGAGACCCAGTACTTC. The rearrangement links TRBV30 to TRBJ2-5; TRBD1 is a possible D gene (5 bases). CDR1 GTSNPN and CDR2 SVGIG come from the germline V gene (reference sequence). The germline V and J ends were trimmed by 5 bases and 4 bases, with 23 bases remaining between them. This CDR3 is built from 16 residues.

This clone occurred a few times. This chain links TRBV3-1 (or the pseudogene TRBV3-2) with TRBJ2-5; 11 nucleotides line up with TRBD2. This CDR3 is built from 18 residues. The germline CDR1 and CDR2 sequences are LGHDT and YNNKEL (reference sequence). V was pared by 5 bases and J by 6 bases, with 17 bases of the junction left unmatched. CDR3 nucleotide sequence: TGTGCCAGCAGCAACCTAGGGGCCACTAGCGGGAGTTTAAAGACCCAGTACTTC. Encoded protein: CASSNLGATSGSLKTQYF.

The chain recombines TRBV30 with TRBJ2-7; D possibly corresponds to TRBD1 (5 bases). The length of the CDR3 is 13 residues. V was clipped by 1 base and J by 7 bases, with 14 bases between them. In germline, CDR1 is GTSNPN, CDR2 SVGIG (reference sequence). CDR3 in DNA: TGTGCCTGGAGTGGACAGCGAATGGGGGAGCAGTACTTC. This gives the protein CAWSGQRMGEQYF.

V is TRBV11-2 and J is TRBJ2-1; 10 bases align to TRBD1. Germline V gives CDR1 SGHAT, CDR2 FQNNGV. The CDR3 is made up of 15 amino acids. With 1 base clipped from V and 8 bases from J, the junction kept 5 bases outside the gene matches. As DNA, the CDR3 is TGTGCCAGCAGCTTAGTGTGGGACAGGGGACATGAGCAGTTCTTC. Its translation: CASSLVWDRGHEQFF.

The chain combines TRBV24-1 with TRBJ2-7; D uncertain. The CDR3 length is 12 residues. The V gene's germline CDR1 is KGHDR and CDR2 SFDVKD. Deletions cut 5 bases from V and 7 bases from J, with 11 bases between. The CDR3 bases are TGTGCCACCAGTGTGGTACGCCAGGAGCAGTACTTC. Translating gives CATSVVRQEQYF.

The chain has TRBV20-1 and TRBJ1-2; D remains ambiguous. Trimming shortened V by 4 bases and J by 3 bases, and 3 bases separated the two germline ends. The CDR3 extends over 10 amino acids. Germline values: CDR1 DFQATT, CDR2 SNEGSKA (reference sequence). CDR3 bases: TGCAGTGCTAAGCACTATGGCTACACCTTC. Protein sequence: CSAKHYGYTF.

This rearrangement joins TRBV28 to TRBJ1-6; TRBD1 agrees at 9 bases. CDR3 size: 15 residues. Germline assignment: CDR1 MDHEN and CDR2 SYDVKM. Losses at the gene ends were 5 bases for V and 10 bases for J; bases not matched to a gene: 9. CDR3 sequence (DNA): TGTGCCAGCAGTATAACAGGGGGCGTTCGGTCACCCCTCCACTTT. Its protein is CASSITGGVRSPLHF.

The chain has TRBV5-4 and TRBJ2-5; D is perhaps TRBD2 (5 bases). The CDR3 totals 15 residues. Trimming took off 1 base at V and 1 base at J, with 11 bases between the two ends. The germline gives CDR1 SGHNT, CDR2 YYREEE (reference sequence). The CDR3 sequence: CASSLRGASQETQYF. DNA of the CDR3: TGTGCCAGCAGCTTGCGGGGAGCCAGCCAAGAGACCCAGTACTTC.

This chain connects TRBV6-5 to TRBJ2-7; 12 positions match TRBD2. Per germline, CDR1 MNHEY and CDR2 SVGAGI. With V trimmed by 6 bases and J by 6 bases, 6 bases remained unmatched. The CDR3 consists of 14 residues. The CDR3 DNA is TGTGCCAGCAGGAGACTAGCGGGAGAGGTCGAGCAGTACTTC. It encodes CASRRLAGEVEQYF.

The chain joins TRBV5-1 to TRBJ1-4; 7 bases fit TRBD1. The V gene end was trimmed by 0 bases and the J gene end by 2 bases; junction bases not matched to a gene: 4. CDR3 length equals 16 residues. The germline V gene has CDR1 SGHRS and CDR2 YFSETQ. The CDR3 reads CASSLAGQMTNEKLFF. The CDR3 DNA reads as TGCGCCAGCAGCTTGGCGGGACAGATGACTAATGAAAAACTGTTTTTT.

The chain employs TRBV7-3 and TRBJ2-1; 10 bases line up with TRBD2. With 2 bases clipped from V and 3 bases from J, the junction kept 1 base outside the gene matches. Germline lookup yields CDR1 SGHTA and CDR2 FQGTGA. The CDR3 consists of 15 residues. The CDR3 here is CASSLGLADYNEQFF. For the CDR3, the DNA is TGTGCCAGCAGCTTAGGACTAGCGGACTACAATGAGCAGTTCTTC.